This TCR beta chain stems from a study of blood T cell repertoires in COVID-19. In the study overall: The study drew acute and convalescent COVID-19 samples from the United States, Italy and Spain. Sources were T cells, B-cell-depleted T cells, or PBMCs; the material itself was cDNA or gDNA.

How the authors handled the data: Amplification with reference gene primers provided the estimates of nucleated cell counts. TCRdb's table, derived via immunoSEQ multiplex PCR, lists solely in-frame clones and lacks some. V and J calls and clone size follow that table, whereas D and trimming were derived from the DNA. The sample shows approximately 70,000 clones, 80% to 85% of them seen only once. Specimen: peripheral blood. This clonotype was obtained from a woman in her sixties with acute or convalescent COVID-19.

The CDR3 DNA reads TGTGCCAGTAGTATAGTGGGAGTCGCCGGGGAGCTGTTTTTT. Protein: CASSIVGVAGELFF. V and J are TRBV19 and TRBJ2-2, with D perhaps TRBD2 (5 bases). The V and J ends lost 1 base and 6 bases respectively, with 9 bases between them. The length of the CDR3 is 14 residues. Germline lookup yields CDR1 LNHDA and CDR2 SQIVND (reference sequence).